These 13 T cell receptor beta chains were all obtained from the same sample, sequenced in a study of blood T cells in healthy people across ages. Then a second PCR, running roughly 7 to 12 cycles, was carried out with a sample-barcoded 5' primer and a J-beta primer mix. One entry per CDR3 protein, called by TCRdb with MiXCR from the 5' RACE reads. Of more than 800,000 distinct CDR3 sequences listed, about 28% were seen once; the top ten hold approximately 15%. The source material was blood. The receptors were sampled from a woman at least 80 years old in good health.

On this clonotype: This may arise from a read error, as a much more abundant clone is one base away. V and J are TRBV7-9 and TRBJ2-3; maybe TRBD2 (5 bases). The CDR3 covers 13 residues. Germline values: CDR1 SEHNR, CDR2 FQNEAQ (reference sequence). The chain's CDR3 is CASRISSTDAQYF. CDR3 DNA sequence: TGTGCCAGCAGGATTTCTAGCACAGATGCGCAGTATTTT.

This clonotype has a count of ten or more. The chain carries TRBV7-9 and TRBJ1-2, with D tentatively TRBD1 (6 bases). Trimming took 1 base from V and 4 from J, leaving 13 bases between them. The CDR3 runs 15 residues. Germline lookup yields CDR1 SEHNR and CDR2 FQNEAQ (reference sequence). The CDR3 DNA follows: TGTGCCAGCAGCTTAGGACAGGCCTGGGGCTATGGCTACACCTTC. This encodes CASSLGQAWGYGYTF.

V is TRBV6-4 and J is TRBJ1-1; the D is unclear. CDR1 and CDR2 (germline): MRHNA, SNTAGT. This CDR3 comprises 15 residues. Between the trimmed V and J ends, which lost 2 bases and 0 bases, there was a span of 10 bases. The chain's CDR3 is CASSDPSAMNTEAFF. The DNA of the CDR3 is TGTGCCAGCAGTGACCCGTCTGCTATGAACACTGAAGCTTTCTTT.

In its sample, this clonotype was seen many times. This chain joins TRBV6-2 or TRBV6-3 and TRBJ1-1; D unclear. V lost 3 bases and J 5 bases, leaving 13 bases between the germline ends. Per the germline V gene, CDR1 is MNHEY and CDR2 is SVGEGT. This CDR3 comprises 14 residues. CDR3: CASSYLARGTEAFF. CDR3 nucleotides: TGTGCCAGCAGTTATTTGGCGCGTGGTACTGAAGCTTTCTTT.

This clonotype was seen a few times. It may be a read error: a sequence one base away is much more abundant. The CDR3 spells CVIRGDSGYGDSHTDTQYF. The CDR3 nucleotides are TGTGTCATCAGGGGGGACAGCGGGTATGGGGACTCCCACACAGATACGCAGTATTTT. The chain is built from TRBV10-3 and TRBJ2-3; D is possibly TRBD1 (7 bases). The CDR3 is 19 residues long. In germline, CDR1 is ENHRY, CDR2 SYGVKD.

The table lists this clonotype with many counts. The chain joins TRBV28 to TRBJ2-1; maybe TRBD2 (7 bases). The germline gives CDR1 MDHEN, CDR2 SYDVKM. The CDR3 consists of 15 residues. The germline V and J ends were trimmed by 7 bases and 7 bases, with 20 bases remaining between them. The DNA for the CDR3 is TGTGCCAGCACCGTTCAAGGGGGAGGGCGGAATGAGCAGTTCTTC. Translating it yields CASTVQGGGRNEQFF.

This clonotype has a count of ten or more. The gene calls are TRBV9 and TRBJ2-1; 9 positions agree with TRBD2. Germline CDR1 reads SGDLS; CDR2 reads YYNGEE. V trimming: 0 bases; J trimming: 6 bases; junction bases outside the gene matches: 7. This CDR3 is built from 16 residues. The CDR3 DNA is TGTGCCAGCAGCGTAGCTACAGCGGGGGGTCTCAATGAGCAGTTCTTC. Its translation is CASSVATAGGLNEQFF.

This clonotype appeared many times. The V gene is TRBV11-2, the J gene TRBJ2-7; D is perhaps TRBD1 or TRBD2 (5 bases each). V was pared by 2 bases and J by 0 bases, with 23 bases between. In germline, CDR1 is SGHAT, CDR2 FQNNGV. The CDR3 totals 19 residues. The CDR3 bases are TGTGCCAGCAGCTTAACCCGGGGCCCAAGGAAAAAATACTCCTACGAGCAGTACTTC. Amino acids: CASSLTRGPRKKYSYEQYF.

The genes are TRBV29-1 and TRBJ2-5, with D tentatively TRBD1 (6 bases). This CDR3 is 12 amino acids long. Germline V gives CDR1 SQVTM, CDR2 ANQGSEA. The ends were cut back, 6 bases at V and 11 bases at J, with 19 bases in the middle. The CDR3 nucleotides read TGCAGCGTAAGGACAGCATACAATGAGCAGTACTTC. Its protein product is CSVRTAYNEQYF.

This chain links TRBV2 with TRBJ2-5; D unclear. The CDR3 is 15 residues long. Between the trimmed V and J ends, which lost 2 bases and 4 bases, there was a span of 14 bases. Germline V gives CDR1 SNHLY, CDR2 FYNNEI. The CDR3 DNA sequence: TGTGCCAGCAGTGAACGGGCAGGTGGACGAGAGACCCAGTACTTC. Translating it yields CASSERAGGRETQYF.

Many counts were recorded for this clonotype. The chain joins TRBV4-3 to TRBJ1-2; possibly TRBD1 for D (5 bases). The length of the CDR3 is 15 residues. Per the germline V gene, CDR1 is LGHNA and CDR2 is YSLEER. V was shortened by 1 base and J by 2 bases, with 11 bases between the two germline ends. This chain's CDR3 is CASSQGMRQNYGYTF. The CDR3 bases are TGCGCCAGCAGCCAAGGAATGAGACAGAACTATGGCTACACCTTC.

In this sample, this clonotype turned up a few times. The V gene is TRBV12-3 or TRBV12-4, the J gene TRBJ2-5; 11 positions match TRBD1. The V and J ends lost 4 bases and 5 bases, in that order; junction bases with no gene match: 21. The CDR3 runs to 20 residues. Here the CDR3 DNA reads TGTGCCAGCAGTTCCTCCAGTCGGGACAGGGGGTCGCAGCGGCGCGAGACCCAGTACTTC. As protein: CASSSSSRDRGSQRRETQYF.

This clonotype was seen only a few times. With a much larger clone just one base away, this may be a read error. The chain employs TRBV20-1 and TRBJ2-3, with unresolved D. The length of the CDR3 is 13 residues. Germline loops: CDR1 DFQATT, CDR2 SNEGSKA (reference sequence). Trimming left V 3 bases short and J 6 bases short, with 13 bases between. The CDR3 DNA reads TGCAGTGCTAGTGTGGTCAGAGGCGATACGCAGTATTTT. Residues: CSASVVRGDTQYF.